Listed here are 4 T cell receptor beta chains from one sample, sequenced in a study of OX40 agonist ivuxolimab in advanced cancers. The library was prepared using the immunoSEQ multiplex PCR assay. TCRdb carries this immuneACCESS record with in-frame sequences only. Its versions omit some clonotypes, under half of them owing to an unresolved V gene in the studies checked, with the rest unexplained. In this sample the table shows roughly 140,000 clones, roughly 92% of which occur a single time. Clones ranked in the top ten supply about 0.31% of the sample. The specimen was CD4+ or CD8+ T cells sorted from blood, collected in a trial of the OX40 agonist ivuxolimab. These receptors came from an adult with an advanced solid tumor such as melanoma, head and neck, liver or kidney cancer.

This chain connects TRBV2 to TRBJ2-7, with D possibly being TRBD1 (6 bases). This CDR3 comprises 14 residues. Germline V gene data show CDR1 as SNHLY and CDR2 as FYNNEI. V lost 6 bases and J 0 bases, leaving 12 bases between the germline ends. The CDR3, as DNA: TGTGCCAGCAGCCCCGAAGGGGGCTCCTACGAGCAGTACTTC. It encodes CASSPEGGSYEQYF.

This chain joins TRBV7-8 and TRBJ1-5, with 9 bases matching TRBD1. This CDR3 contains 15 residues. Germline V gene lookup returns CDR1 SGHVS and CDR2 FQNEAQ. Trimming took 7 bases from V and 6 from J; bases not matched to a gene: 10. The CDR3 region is CASMPGQGSGQPQHF. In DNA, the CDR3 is TGTGCCAGCATGCCGGGACAGGGATCGGGTCAGCCCCAGCATTTT.

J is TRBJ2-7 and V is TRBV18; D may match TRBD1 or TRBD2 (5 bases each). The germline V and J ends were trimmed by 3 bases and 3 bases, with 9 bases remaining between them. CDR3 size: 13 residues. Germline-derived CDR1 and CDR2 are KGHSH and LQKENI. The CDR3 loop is CASSPGDGYEQYF. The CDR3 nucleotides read TGTGCCAGCTCACCGGGGGACGGCTACGAGCAGTACTTC.

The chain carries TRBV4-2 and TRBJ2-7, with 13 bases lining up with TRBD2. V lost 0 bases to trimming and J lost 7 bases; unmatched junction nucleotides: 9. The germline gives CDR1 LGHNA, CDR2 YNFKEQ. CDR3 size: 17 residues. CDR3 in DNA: TGTGCCAGCAGCCAAGATGGACTAGCGGGAGCTTCAGGGGAGCAGTACTTC. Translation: CASSQDGLAGASGEQYF.